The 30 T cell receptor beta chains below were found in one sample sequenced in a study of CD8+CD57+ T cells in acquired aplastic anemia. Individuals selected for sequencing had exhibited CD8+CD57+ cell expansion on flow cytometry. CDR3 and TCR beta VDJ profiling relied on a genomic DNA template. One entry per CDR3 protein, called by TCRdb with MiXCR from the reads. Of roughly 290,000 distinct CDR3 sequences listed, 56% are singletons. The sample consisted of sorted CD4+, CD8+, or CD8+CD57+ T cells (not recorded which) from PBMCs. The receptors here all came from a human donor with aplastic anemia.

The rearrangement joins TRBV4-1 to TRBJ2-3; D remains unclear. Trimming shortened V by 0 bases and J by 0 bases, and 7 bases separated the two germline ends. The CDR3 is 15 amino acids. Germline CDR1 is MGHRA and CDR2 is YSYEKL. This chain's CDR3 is CASSQEAASTDTQYF. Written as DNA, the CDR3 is TGCGCCAGCAGCCAAGAGGCAGCAAGCACAGATACGCAGTATTTT.

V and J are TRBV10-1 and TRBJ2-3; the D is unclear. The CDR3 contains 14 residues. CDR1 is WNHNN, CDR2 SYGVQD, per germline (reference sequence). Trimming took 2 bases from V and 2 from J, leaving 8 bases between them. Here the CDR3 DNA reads TGCGCCAGCAGTGAGGGCGTGAACACAGATACGCAGTATTTT. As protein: CASSEGVNTDTQYF.

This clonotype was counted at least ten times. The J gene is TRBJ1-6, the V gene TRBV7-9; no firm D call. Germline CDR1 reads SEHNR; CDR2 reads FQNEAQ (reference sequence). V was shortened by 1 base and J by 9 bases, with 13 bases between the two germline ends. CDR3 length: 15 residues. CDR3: CASSLGGVGISPLHF. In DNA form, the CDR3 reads TGTGCCAGCAGCTTAGGAGGTGTGGGAATTTCACCCCTCCACTTT.

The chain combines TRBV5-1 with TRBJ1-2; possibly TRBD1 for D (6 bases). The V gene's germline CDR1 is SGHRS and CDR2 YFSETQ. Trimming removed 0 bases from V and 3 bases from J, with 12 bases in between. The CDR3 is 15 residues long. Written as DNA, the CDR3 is TGCGCCAGCAGCTTGGGACAGGCACAGGACTATGGCTACACCTTC. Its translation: CASSLGQAQDYGYTF.

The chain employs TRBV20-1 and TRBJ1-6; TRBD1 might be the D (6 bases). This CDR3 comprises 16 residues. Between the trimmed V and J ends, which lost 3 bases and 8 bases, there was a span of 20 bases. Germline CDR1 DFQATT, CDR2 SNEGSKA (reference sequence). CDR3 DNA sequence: TGCAGTGCTAGCCAACGACAGGCCCGGTTGGATTCACCCCTCCACTTT. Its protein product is CSASQRQARLDSPLHF.

This chain's CDR3 is CASSVEQLPGHEQFF. For the CDR3, the DNA is TGTGCCAGCAGCGTAGAACAGCTGCCCGGCCATGAGCAGTTCTTC. This chain joins TRBV9 and TRBJ2-1; D is uncertain. With 0 bases removed from V and 8 bases from J, the gap between germline ends came to 15 bases. Germline CDR1 reads SGDLS; CDR2 reads YYNGEE. The CDR3 has 15 residues.

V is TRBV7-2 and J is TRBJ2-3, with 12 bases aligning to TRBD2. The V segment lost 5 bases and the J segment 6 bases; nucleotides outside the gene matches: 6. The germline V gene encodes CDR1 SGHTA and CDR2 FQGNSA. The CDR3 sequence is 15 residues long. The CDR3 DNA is TGTGCCAGCAGCAACGGACTAGCGGGACGGGATACGCAGTATTTT. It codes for CASSNGLAGRDTQYF.

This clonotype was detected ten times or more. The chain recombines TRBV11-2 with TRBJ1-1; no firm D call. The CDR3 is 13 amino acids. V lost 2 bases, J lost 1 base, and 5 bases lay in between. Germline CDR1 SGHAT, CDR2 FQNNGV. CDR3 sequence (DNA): TGTGCCAGCAGCTTAAACGGGAACACTGAAGCTTTCTTT. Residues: CASSLNGNTEAFF.

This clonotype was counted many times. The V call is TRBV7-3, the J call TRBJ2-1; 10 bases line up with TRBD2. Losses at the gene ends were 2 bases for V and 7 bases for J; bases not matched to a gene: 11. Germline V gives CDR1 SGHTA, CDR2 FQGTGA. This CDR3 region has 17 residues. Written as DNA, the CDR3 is TGTGCCAGCAGCTTAGTCGGTAGCGGGAGGTCTGGTAATGAGCAGTTCTTC. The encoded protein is CASSLVGSGRSGNEQFF.

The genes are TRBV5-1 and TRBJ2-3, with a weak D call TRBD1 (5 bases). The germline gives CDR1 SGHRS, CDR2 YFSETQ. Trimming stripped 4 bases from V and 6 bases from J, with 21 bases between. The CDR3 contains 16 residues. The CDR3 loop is CASSQGTHIEGDTQYF. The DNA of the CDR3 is TGCGCCAGCAGCCAGGGAACACACATTGAAGGGGATACGCAGTATTTT.

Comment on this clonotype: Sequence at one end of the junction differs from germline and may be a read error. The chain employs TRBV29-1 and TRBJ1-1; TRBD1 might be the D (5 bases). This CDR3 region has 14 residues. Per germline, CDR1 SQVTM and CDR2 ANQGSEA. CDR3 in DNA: TGTGCCAGCAGCTCTAAGGACGGGACCACTGAAGCTTTCTTT. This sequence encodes CASSSKDGTTEAFF.

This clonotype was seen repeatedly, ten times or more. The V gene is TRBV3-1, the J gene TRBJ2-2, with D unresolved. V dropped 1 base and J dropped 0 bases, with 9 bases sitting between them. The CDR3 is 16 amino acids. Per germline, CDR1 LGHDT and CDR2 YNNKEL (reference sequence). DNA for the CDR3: TGTGCCAGCAGCCAAGTGGTTCCCACGAACACCGGGGAGCTGTTTTTT. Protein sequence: CASSQVVPTNTGELFF.

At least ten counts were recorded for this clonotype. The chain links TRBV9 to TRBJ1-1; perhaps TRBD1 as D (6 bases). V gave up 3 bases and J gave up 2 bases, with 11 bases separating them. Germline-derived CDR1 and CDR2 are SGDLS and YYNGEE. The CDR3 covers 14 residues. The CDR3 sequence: CASSGTAQNTEAFF. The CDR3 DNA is TGTGCCAGCAGCGGGACAGCTCAAAACACTGAAGCTTTCTTT.

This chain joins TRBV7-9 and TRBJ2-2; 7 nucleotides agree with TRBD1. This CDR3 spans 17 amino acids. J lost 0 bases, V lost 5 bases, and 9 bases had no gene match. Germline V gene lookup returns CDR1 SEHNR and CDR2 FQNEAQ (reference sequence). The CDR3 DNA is TGTGCCAGCAGCCCACCAGGCCAGGGGGCGAACACCGGGGAGCTGTTTTTT. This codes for CASSPPGQGANTGELFF.

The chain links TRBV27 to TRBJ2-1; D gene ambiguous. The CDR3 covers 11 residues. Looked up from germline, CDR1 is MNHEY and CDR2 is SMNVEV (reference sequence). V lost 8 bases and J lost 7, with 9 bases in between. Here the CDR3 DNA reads TGTGCCAGCTGGACGCCTAATGAGCAGTTCTTC. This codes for CASWTPNEQFF.

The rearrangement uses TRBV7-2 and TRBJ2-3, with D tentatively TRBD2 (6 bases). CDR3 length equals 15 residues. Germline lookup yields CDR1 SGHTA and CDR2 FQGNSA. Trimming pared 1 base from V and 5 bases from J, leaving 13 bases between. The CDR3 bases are TGTGCCAGCAGCTTAGAGGAGGGGCGGTTAGATACGCAGTATTTT. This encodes CASSLEEGRLDTQYF.

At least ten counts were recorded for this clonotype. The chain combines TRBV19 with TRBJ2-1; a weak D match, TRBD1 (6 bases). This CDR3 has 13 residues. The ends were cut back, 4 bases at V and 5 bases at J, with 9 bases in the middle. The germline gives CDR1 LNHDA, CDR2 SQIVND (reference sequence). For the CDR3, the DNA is TGTGCCAGTAGTAGAGACAGGAACAATGAGCAGTTCTTC. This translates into CASSRDRNNEQFF.

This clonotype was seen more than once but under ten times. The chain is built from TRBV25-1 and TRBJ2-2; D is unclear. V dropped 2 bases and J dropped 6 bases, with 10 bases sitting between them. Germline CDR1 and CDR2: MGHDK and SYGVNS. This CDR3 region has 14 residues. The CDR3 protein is CASSEGFVSGELFF. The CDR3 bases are TGTGCCAGCAGTGAAGGTTTTGTCTCCGGGGAGCTGTTTTTT.

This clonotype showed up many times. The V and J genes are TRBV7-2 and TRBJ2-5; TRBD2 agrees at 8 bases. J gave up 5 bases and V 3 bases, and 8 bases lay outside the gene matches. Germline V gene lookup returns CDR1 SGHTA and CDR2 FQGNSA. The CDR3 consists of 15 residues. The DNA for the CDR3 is TGTGCCAGCAGCTTTAGCGGGACTGAGGGCGAGACCCAGTACTTC. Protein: CASSFSGTEGETQYF. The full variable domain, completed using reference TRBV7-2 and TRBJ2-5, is GAGVSQSPSNKVTEKGKDVELRCDPISGHTALYWYRQSLGQGLEFLIYFQGNSAPDKSGLPSDRFSAERTGGSVSTLTIQRTQQEDSAVYLCASSFSGTEGETQYFGPGTRLLVL.

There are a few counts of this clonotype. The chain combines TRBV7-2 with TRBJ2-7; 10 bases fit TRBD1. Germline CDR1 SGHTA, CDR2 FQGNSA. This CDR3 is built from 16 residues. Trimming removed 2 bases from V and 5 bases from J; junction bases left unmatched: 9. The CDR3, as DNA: TGTGCCAGCAGCTTACCCGGGACAGGGACAGGGGACGAGCAGTACTTC. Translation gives CASSLPGTGTGDEQYF.

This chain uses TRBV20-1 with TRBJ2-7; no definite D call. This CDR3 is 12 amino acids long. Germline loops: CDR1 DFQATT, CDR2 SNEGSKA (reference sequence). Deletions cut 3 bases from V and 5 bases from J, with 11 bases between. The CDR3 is CSASRPVDEQYF. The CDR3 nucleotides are TGCAGTGCTAGTCGCCCGGTGGACGAGCAGTACTTC.

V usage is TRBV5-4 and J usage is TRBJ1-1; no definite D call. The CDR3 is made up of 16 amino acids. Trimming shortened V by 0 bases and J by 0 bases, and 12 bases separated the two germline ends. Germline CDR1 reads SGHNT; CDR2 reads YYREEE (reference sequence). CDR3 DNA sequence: TGTGCCAGCAGCTTGGGGACTTTCATGATGAACACTGAAGCTTTCTTT. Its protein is CASSLGTFMMNTEAFF.

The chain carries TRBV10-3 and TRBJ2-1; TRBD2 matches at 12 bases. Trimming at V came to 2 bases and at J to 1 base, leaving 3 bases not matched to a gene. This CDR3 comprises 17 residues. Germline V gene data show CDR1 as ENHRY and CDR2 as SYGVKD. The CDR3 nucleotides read TGTGCCATCAGTGAGGGCCTAGCGGGGGGGTCCTACAATGAGCAGTTCTTC. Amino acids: CAISEGLAGGSYNEQFF.

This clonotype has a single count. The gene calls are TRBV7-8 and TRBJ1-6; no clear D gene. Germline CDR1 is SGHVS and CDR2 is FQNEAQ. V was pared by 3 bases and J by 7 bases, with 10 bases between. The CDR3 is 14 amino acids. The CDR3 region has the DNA TGTGCCAGCAGCTTTGGCCAGGTCAATTCACCCCTCCACTTT. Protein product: CASSFGQVNSPLHF.

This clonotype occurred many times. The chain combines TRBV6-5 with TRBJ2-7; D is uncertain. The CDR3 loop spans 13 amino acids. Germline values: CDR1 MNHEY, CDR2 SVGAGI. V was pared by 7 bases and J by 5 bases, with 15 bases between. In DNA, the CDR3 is TGTGCCAGCACCTCCGTGCTAAAGAACGAGCAGTACTTC. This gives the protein CASTSVLKNEQYF.

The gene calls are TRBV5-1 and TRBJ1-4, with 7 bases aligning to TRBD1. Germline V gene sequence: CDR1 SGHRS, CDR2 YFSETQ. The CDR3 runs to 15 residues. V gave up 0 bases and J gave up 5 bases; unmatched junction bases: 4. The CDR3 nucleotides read TGCGCCAGCAGCTTGGTAGCGGGACAGAATGAAAAACTGTTTTTT. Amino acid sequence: CASSLVAGQNEKLFF.

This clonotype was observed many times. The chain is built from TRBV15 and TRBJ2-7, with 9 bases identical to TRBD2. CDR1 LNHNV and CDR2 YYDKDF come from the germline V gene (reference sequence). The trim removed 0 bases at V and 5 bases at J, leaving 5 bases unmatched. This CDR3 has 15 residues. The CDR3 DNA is TGTGCCACCAGCAGAGATGTGCGGGGGGGCCACGAGCAGTACTTC. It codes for CATSRDVRGGHEQYF.

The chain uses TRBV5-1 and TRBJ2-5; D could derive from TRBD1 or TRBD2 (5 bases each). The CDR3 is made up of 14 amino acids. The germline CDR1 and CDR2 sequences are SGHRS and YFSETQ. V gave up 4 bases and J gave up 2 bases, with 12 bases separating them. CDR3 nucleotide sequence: TGCGCCAGCAGCCCGACGGGGCTGCAAGAGACCCAGTACTTC. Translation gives CASSPTGLQETQYF. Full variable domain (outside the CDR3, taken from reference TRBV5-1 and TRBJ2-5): KAGVTQTPRYLIKTRGQQVTLSCSPISGHRSVSWYQQTPGQGLQFLFEYFSETQRNKGNFPGRFSGRQFSNSRSEMNVSTLELGDSALYLCASSPTGLQETQYFGPGTRLLVL.

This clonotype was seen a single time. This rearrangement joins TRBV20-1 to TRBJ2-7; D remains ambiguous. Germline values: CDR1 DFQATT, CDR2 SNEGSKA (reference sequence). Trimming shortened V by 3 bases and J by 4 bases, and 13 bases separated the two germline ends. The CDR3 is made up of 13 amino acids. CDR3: CSASLGRKYEQYF. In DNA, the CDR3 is TGCAGTGCTAGTTTGGGCAGAAAATACGAGCAGTACTTC.

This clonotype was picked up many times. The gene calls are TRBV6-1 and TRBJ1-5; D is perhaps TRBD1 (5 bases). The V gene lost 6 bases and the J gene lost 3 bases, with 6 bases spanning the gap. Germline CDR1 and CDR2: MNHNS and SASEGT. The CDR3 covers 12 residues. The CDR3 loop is CASRGPNQPQHF. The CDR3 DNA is TGTGCCAGCAGGGGACCCAATCAGCCCCAGCATTTT.